Below are 20 T cell receptor beta chains sequenced from a single sample in a study of blood T cell repertoires in COVID-19. Produced via immunoSEQ multiplex PCR; TCRdb's table is partial and in-frame only. The profile covers about 250,000 clones, with more than 75% appearing a single time and 15% to 17% taken by the ten largest. The sample taken for sequencing was PBMCs or T cells enriched from blood (not recorded which). All receptors derive from a man aged 18 to 35 who had recovered from COVID-19.

The chain couples TRBV7-9 to TRBJ1-1, with TRBD1 matching over 7 bases. V dropped 5 bases and J dropped 2; count of bases not matched to a gene: 8. Germline loops: CDR1 SEHNR, CDR2 FQNEAQ (reference sequence). The CDR3 is 15 residues long. The DNA of the CDR3 is TGTGCCAGCAGCCCAGACAGGGTGGTTAACACTGAAGCTTTCTTT. Protein: CASSPDRVVNTEAFF. Full variable domain (remainder filled in from reference TRBV7-9 and TRBJ1-1): DTGVSQNPRHKITKRGQNVTFRCDPISEHNRLYWYRQTLGQGPEFLTYFQNEAQLEKSRLLSDRFSAERPKGSFSTLEIQRTEQGDSAMYLCASSPDRVVNTEAFFGQGTRLTVV.

The genes are TRBV7-3 and TRBJ1-1; 9 bases are shared with TRBD1. The CDR3 contains 13 residues. Germline loops: CDR1 SGHTA, CDR2 FQGTGA. The V segment lost 6 bases and the J segment 6 bases; nucleotides outside the gene matches: 5. The DNA for the CDR3 is TGTGCCAGCAGTCGGGACAGGGACGCTGAAGCTTTCTTT. It codes for CASSRDRDAEAFF.

V and J are TRBV7-9 and TRBJ1-1; TRBD1 agrees at 9 bases. J lost 5 bases, V lost 1 base, and 2 bases had no gene match. The CDR3 is 14 residues long. CDR1 and CDR2 from the germline V gene are SEHNR and FQNEAQ (reference sequence). CDR3 nucleotide sequence: TGTGCCAGCAGCTTAGAGACAGGGGGGACTGAAGCTTTCTTT. It yields the protein CASSLETGGTEAFF.

This chain joins TRBV12-3 or TRBV12-4 and TRBJ2-2; possibly TRBD1 for D (6 bases). The CDR3 spans 13 residues. V was trimmed by 9 bases and J by 9 bases, leaving 17 bases between them. Here the CDR3 reads CASSLRGSRELFF. Written as DNA, the CDR3 is TGTGCCAGTTCTCTGAGGGGGTCCCGGGAGCTGTTTTTT.

V gene TRBV29-1 combines with J gene TRBJ2-3, with 7 bases aligning to TRBD1. Per germline, CDR1 SQVTM and CDR2 ANQGSEA. The CDR3 extends over 14 amino acids. The J segment lost 0 bases and the V segment lost 6 bases, leaving 6 bases of the junction unmatched. CDR3 DNA: TGCAGCGTCGCACCGGGACAGAGCACAGATACGCAGTATTTT. Its translation is CSVAPGQSTDTQYF.

The chain is built from TRBV19 and TRBJ1-1; D might be TRBD1 (5 bases). Per germline, CDR1 LNHDA and CDR2 SQIVND (reference sequence). This CDR3 comprises 18 residues. Trimming shortened V by 3 bases and J by 1 base, and 21 bases separated the two germline ends. CDR3 loop: CASSMGLRGAMRNTEAFF. CDR3 nucleotides: TGTGCCAGTAGTATGGGGTTAAGGGGCGCGATGCGGAACACTGAAGCTTTCTTT.

The V and J genes are TRBV28 and TRBJ1-2; D uncertain. The CDR3 is made up of 13 amino acids. Trimming cost V 3 bases and J 2 bases, with 7 bases left between them. Germline V gene data show CDR1 as MDHEN and CDR2 as SYDVKM. In DNA, the CDR3 is TGTGCCAGCAGTTTGAGGCAGAACTATGGCTACACCTTC. Protein sequence: CASSLRQNYGYTF.

This chain connects TRBV11-2 to TRBJ2-5; 8 nucleotides match TRBD2. With 1 base clipped from V and 2 bases from J, the junction kept 6 bases outside the gene matches. Germline loops: CDR1 SGHAT, CDR2 FQNNGV. CDR3 size: 16 residues. CDR3 protein: CASSLAPGLDQETQYF. In DNA form, the CDR3 reads TGTGCCAGCAGCTTAGCGCCGGGACTAGATCAAGAGACCCAGTACTTC.

DNA of the CDR3: TGTGCCAGCTCCTTAGGGGGTTCGGATGGCTACACCTTC. As protein: CASSLGGSDGYTF. V gene TRBV6-6 combines with J gene TRBJ1-2, with D perhaps matching TRBD1 (6 bases). Germline CDR1 is MNHNY and CDR2 is SVGAGI (reference sequence). The CDR3 extends over 13 amino acids. V was pared by 8 bases and J by 6 bases, with 16 bases between.

This chain uses TRBV7-9 with TRBJ1-3; TRBD1 agrees at 7 bases. This CDR3 has 15 amino acids. The germline V gene has CDR1 SEHNR and CDR2 FQNEAQ (reference sequence). V shed 5 bases, J shed 0 bases, and the junction held 4 bases outside the gene matches. The CDR3 DNA is TGTGCCAGCAGCAAGGGACAGATCTCTGGAAACACCATATATTTT. Translation: CASSKGQISGNTIYF.

The DNA of the CDR3 is TGTGCCAGCAGCCTGGACACCTATGGCTACACCTTC. Protein product: CASSLDTYGYTF. The rearrangement joins TRBV3-1 (or the pseudogene TRBV3-2) to TRBJ1-2; D might be TRBD1 (5 bases). Per germline, CDR1 LGHDT and CDR2 YNNKEL (reference sequence). The CDR3 covers 12 residues. Trimming shortened V by 4 bases and J by 4 bases, and 7 bases separated the two germline ends.

Here the CDR3 reads CASNNRRQGPYEQYF. The CDR3, as DNA: TGTGCCAGCAACAACCGGAGACAGGGGCCATACGAGCAGTACTTC. This sequence joins TRBV27 and TRBJ2-7; 8 nucleotides match TRBD1. V shed 7 bases, J shed 4 bases, and the junction held 12 bases outside the gene matches. The CDR3 is made up of 15 amino acids. The germline CDR1 and CDR2 sequences are MNHEY and SMNVEV (reference sequence).

The rearrangement joins TRBV7-9 to TRBJ1-2, with 7 bases identical to TRBD1. The CDR3 is made up of 19 amino acids. Germline assignment: CDR1 SEHNR and CDR2 FQNEAQ (reference sequence). Unmatched junction bases numbered 18, after V lost 1 base and J lost 4 bases. CDR3 DNA sequence: TGTGCCAGCAGCTTAGGTCCGCTGCCGACAGGGTCCAGGGGCTATGGCTACACCTTC. This encodes CASSLGPLPTGSRGYGYTF.

The rearrangement links TRBV25-1 to TRBJ2-5; 10 bases agree with TRBD1. V lost 9 bases, J lost 5 bases, and 3 bases stayed unmatched. Germline loops: CDR1 MGHDK, CDR2 SYGVNS. CDR3 length equals 12 residues. Written as DNA, the CDR3 is TGTGCCAGACCGGGACAGGGGGAGACCCAGTACTTC. It translates to CARPGQGETQYF.

V and J are TRBV27 and TRBJ2-1; 9 bases are shared with TRBD2. Germline CDR1 and CDR2: MNHEY and SMNVEV (reference sequence). V was clipped by 2 bases and J by 8 bases; unmatched bases: 10. The CDR3 consists of 16 residues. The CDR3 region is CASSLAGRGGPYEQFF. CDR3 in DNA: TGTGCCAGCAGTTTAGCCGGGCGGGGGGGCCCTTATGAGCAGTTCTTC.

The rearrangement links TRBV5-4 to TRBJ2-7; D gene uncertain. V was trimmed by 1 base and J by 4 bases, leaving 9 bases between them. The CDR3 sequence is 13 residues long. Per germline, CDR1 SGHNT and CDR2 YYREEE (reference sequence). The CDR3 here is CASSLSSGYEQYF. CDR3 nucleotides: TGTGCCAGCAGCTTGAGTTCCGGTTACGAGCAGTACTTC. Drawing the rest from reference TRBV5-4 and TRBJ2-7, the complete variable domain is ETGVTQSPTHLIKTRGQQVTLRCSSQSGHNTVSWYQQALGQGPQFIFQYYREEENGRGNFPPRFSGLQFPNYSSELNVNALELDDSALYLCASSLSSGYEQYFGPGTRLTVT.

The J gene is TRBJ1-6, the V gene TRBV6-1; 11 positions agree with TRBD1. Germline V gene data show CDR1 as MNHNS and CDR2 as SASEGT. The CDR3 spans 15 residues. J lost 10 bases, V lost 2 bases, and 4 bases had no gene match. CDR3 nucleotides: TGTGCCAGCAGTGAACTGGGACAGGGGGAATCACCCCTCCACTTT. Translating it yields CASSELGQGESPLHF.

The V gene is TRBV5-1, the J gene TRBJ1-4; 8 bases map to TRBD1. There are 16 residues in the CDR3. Germline CDR1 SGHRS, CDR2 YFSETQ. V shed 5 bases, J shed 0 bases, and the junction held 6 bases outside the gene matches. This CDR3 reads CASSRTGISTNEKLFF. In DNA, the CDR3 is TGCGCCAGCAGTCGGACAGGGATATCAACTAATGAAAAACTGTTTTTT.

The chain links TRBV11-1 to TRBJ2-7; TRBD1 matches at 8 bases. Germline loops: CDR1 SGHAT, CDR2 FQDESV (reference sequence). CDR3 length: 15 residues. The V gene end was trimmed by 0 bases and the J gene end by 6 bases; junction bases not matched to a gene: 7. CDR3 residues: CASSLAGQGVVEQYF. CDR3 DNA sequence: TGTGCCAGCAGCTTAGCCGGACAGGGAGTAGTCGAGCAGTACTTC.

This chain joins TRBV11-2 and TRBJ2-5, with 11 positions matching TRBD2. V shed 5 bases, J shed 4 bases, and the junction held 12 bases outside the gene matches. Germline V lookup: CDR1 SGHAT, CDR2 FQNNGV. The CDR3 is made up of 17 amino acids. The CDR3 here is CASSPKLGLAVAETQYF. DNA of the CDR3: TGTGCCAGCAGCCCCAAGCTGGGACTAGCGGTAGCAGAGACCCAGTACTTC. The full variable domain, its missing parts supplied by reference TRBV11-2 and TRBJ2-5, is EAGVAQSPRYKIIEKRQSVAFWCNPISGHATLYWYQQILGQGPKLLIQFQNNGVVDDSQLPKDRFSAERLKGVDSTLKIQPAKLEDSAVYLCASSPKLGLAVAETQYFGPGTRLLVL.